Following are 20 T cell receptor beta chains from one sample sequenced in a study of blood T cell repertoires in COVID-19. The repertoire was sequenced with immunoSEQ multiplex PCR; TCRdb's copy has only in-frame clones and lacks some. Of roughly 250,000 clones in the sample, 84% are singletons; the top ten hold 1.5% to 1.7%. Sequenced: peripheral blood. The origin of the receptors is a woman aged 40 to 49 who had recovered from COVID-19.

The chain combines TRBV5-5 with TRBJ2-5; no clear D gene. CDR3 size: 12 residues. Per germline, CDR1 SGHKS and CDR2 YYEKEE (reference sequence). Trimming removed 5 bases at V and 4 bases at J, with 9 bases between. CDR3 region: CASRASLETQYF. CDR3 DNA sequence: TGTGCCAGCAGGGCTAGTTTAGAGACCCAGTACTTC.

In this sample, this clone turned up once. This sequence joins TRBV30 and TRBJ2-7, with D perhaps TRBD1 (5 bases). Looked up from germline, CDR1 is GTSNPN and CDR2 is SVGIG (reference sequence). The V and J ends lost 2 bases and 6 bases respectively, with 17 bases between them. This CDR3 is built from 14 residues. Here the CDR3 reads CAWSRSYRQSEQYF. Written as DNA, the CDR3 is TGTGCCTGGAGTCGGTCCTACCGACAGAGCGAGCAGTACTTC.

The chain uses TRBV5-6 and TRBJ1-2, with 7 positions matching TRBD1. V shed 1 base, J shed 3 bases, and the junction held 12 bases outside the gene matches. This CDR3 spans 17 amino acids. Germline lookup yields CDR1 SGHDT and CDR2 YYEEEE. For the CDR3, the DNA is TGTGCCAGCAGCTTGAAGCGTCAGGGGGGAGTCTACTATGGCTACACCTTC. Residues: CASSLKRQGGVYYGYTF. The whole variable domain, remainder taken from reference TRBV5-6 and TRBJ1-2, is DAGVTQSPTHLIKTRGQQVTLRCSPKSGHDTVSWYQQALGQGPQFIFQYYEEEERQRGNFPDRFSGHQFPNYSSELNVNALLLGDSALYLCASSLKRQGGVYYGYTFGSGTRLTVV.

This chain joins TRBV29-1 and TRBJ2-2; D may be TRBD2 (5 bases). The germline V and J ends were trimmed by 2 bases and 3 bases, with 10 bases remaining between them. The CDR3 spans 14 residues. Germline CDR1 and CDR2: SQVTM and ANQGSEA. In DNA, the CDR3 is TGCAGCGTTGAACGGGGAAAGGACACCGGGGAGCTGTTTTTT. It encodes CSVERGKDTGELFF.

V gene TRBV5-4 combines with J gene TRBJ2-1; 7 bases map to TRBD1. This CDR3 contains 16 residues. The germline V gene encodes CDR1 SGHNT and CDR2 YYREEE (reference sequence). After removal of 9 bases from V and 8 bases from J, the junction contained 20 bases not matched to a gene. CDR3 protein: CATPSKGQGVFDEQFF. The CDR3 DNA follows: TGTGCCACCCCATCGAAGGGGCAGGGGGTTTTCGATGAGCAGTTCTTC.

J is TRBJ1-5 and V is TRBV16, with D perhaps TRBD1 (5 bases). Germline CDR1 KGHSY, CDR2 FQNENV. Trimming left V 3 bases short and J 5 bases short, with 14 bases between. The CDR3 runs 15 residues. CDR3 bases: TGTGCCAGCAGCCAGACCCGGGGGATTTATCAGCCCCAGCATTTT. It specifies CASSQTRGIYQPQHF.

The chain carries TRBV23-1 and TRBJ2-3; 9 nucleotides agree with TRBD1. TRBV23-1 falls under the ORF class, with uncertain function. After removal of 8 bases from V and 4 bases from J, the junction contained 10 bases not matched to a gene. The CDR3 extends over 15 amino acids. The CDR3 here is CASASRTGEADTQYF. CDR3 sequence (DNA): TGCGCCAGCGCTTCCAGGACAGGGGAGGCAGATACGCAGTATTTT.

This clone was observed once. The chain joins TRBV28 to TRBJ1-4; 7 bases are a match to TRBD1. Germline V gene data show CDR1 as MDHEN and CDR2 as SYDVKM. J lost 5 bases, V lost 4 bases, and 7 bases had no gene match. The CDR3 covers 15 residues. The DNA for the CDR3 is TGTGCCAGCAGTTCCCCTTCAGGGGGAAATGAAAAACTGTTTTTT. Its protein is CASSSPSGGNEKLFF. The whole variable domain, remainder taken from reference TRBV28 and TRBJ1-4, is DVKVTQSSRYLVKRTGEKVFLECVQDMDHENMFWYRQDPGLGLRLIYFSYDVKMKEKGDIPEGYSVSREKKERFSLILESASTNQTSMYLCASSSPSGGNEKLFFGSGTQLSVL.

This sequence joins TRBV5-1 and TRBJ1-6, with 8 bases that match TRBD1. Per the germline V gene, CDR1 is SGHRS and CDR2 is YFSETQ. V dropped 6 bases and J dropped 7; count of bases not matched to a gene: 6. This CDR3 is 14 amino acids long. The DNA for the CDR3 is TGCGCCAGCAACTTTGGACAGGGAAATTCACCCCTCCACTTT. As protein: CASNFGQGNSPLHF. The whole variable domain, remainder taken from reference TRBV5-1 and TRBJ1-6, is KAGVTQTPRYLIKTRGQQVTLSCSPISGHRSVSWYQQTPGQGLQFLFEYFSETQRNKGNFPGRFSGRQFSNSRSEMNVSTLELGDSALYLCASNFGQGNSPLHFGNGTRLTVT.

This chain joins TRBV5-1 and TRBJ1-1; D is uncertain. The CDR3 totals 14 residues. Trimming cost V 5 bases and J 0 bases, with 11 bases left between them. The germline CDR1 and CDR2 sequences are SGHRS and YFSETQ. The DNA of the CDR3 is TGCGCCAGCAGTTCCGACGGGATGAACACTGAAGCTTTCTTT. Amino acids: CASSSDGMNTEAFF. Supplemented by reference TRBV5-1 and TRBJ1-1, the full variable domain reads KAGVTQTPRYLIKTRGQQVTLSCSPISGHRSVSWYQQTPGQGLQFLFEYFSETQRNKGNFPGRFSGRQFSNSRSEMNVSTLELGDSALYLCASSSDGMNTEAFFGQGTRLTVV.

This clone came up once. V gene TRBV18 combines with J gene TRBJ1-2, with D unresolved. Germline assignment: CDR1 KGHSH and CDR2 LQKENI. V was clipped by 1 base and J by 6 bases, with 18 bases between them. This CDR3 spans 16 amino acids. This CDR3 reads CASSPRPTRKIDGYTF. CDR3 nucleotide sequence: TGTGCCAGCTCACCACGCCCTACTAGAAAAATCGATGGCTACACCTTC.

J is TRBJ1-2 and V is TRBV20-1; tentatively, D is TRBD1 (5 bases). V was cut by 3 bases and J by 4 bases, with 12 bases left in between. From germline, CDR1 is DFQATT and CDR2 SNEGSKA (reference sequence). The CDR3 totals 13 residues. For the CDR3, the DNA is TGCAGTGCTAGTGACCAGGGAAGCTATGGCTACACCTTC. It codes for CSASDQGSYGYTF.

The gene calls are TRBV5-5 and TRBJ2-2; possible D gene TRBD1, 5 bases. This CDR3 is 14 amino acids long. Germline V CDR1 and CDR2: SGHKS, YYEKEE (reference sequence). V lost 2 bases and J lost 5, with 10 bases in between. The CDR3: CASSFFRGTGELFF. For the CDR3, the DNA is TGTGCCAGCAGCTTCTTTAGGGGAACCGGGGAGCTGTTTTTT.

The gene calls are TRBV6-1 and TRBJ2-5, with 11 bases identical to TRBD2. Unmatched junction bases numbered 4, after V lost 2 bases and J lost 5 bases. This CDR3 spans 15 amino acids. The germline CDR1 and CDR2 sequences are MNHNS and SASEGT. The DNA for the CDR3 is TGTGCCAGCAGTGAAATAGCGGGGGGGCCGGAGACCCAGTACTTC. Translated: CASSEIAGGPETQYF.

The rearrangement uses TRBV7-2 and TRBJ1-1, with D unresolved. Trimming removed 5 bases from V and 1 base from J, with 11 bases in between. Looked up from germline, CDR1 is SGHTA and CDR2 is FQGNSA. The CDR3 spans 14 residues. The CDR3 nucleotides are TGTGCCAGCAGCACTCTCTTGAGGAACACTGAAGCTTTCTTT. Translated: CASSTLLRNTEAFF.

V gene TRBV5-1 combines with J gene TRBJ1-4, with 7 nucleotides matching TRBD1. V lost 7 bases and J lost 5; bases outside the gene matches: 5. The CDR3 has 13 residues. Germline loops: CDR1 SGHRS, CDR2 YFSETQ. The CDR3 spells CASGETGNEKLFF. The CDR3, as DNA: TGCGCCAGCGGAGAGACAGGGAATGAAAAACTGTTTTTT.

The chain joins TRBV7-9 to TRBJ2-5; D is undetermined. Trimming shortened V by 3 bases and J by 4 bases, and 12 bases separated the two germline ends. Germline loops: CDR1 SEHNR, CDR2 FQNEAQ (reference sequence). The CDR3 runs to 14 residues. CDR3 sequence reads: CASSLPVAAETQYF. Here the CDR3 DNA reads TGTGCCAGCAGCTTGCCCGTGGCTGCAGAGACCCAGTACTTC.

This chain's CDR3 is CASMVSQGVTEAFF. DNA of the CDR3: TGTGCCAGCATGGTTAGTCAGGGGGTGACTGAAGCTTTCTTT. V usage is TRBV6-5 and J usage is TRBJ1-1, with TRBD1 matching 7 bases. Germline CDR1 reads MNHEY; CDR2 reads SVGAGI. The CDR3 extends over 14 amino acids. With V trimmed by 7 bases and J by 5 bases, 10 bases remained unmatched.

This rearrangement joins TRBV7-6 to TRBJ1-6; tentative D call: TRBD1 (6 bases). V dropped 5 bases and J dropped 8 bases, with 16 bases sitting between them. This CDR3 contains 15 residues. The germline gives CDR1 SGHVS, CDR2 FNYEAQ. The CDR3 coding sequence is TGTGCCAGCAGCAGACACCCACAGGGAGATTCACCCCTCCACTTT. This sequence encodes CASSRHPQGDSPLHF.

V usage is TRBV11-2 and J usage is TRBJ2-1; a possible D gene is TRBD2 (7 bases). V shed 0 bases and J shed 8 bases, with 14 bases lying between them. This CDR3 region has 15 residues. CDR1 and CDR2 from the germline V gene are SGHAT and FQNNGV. The CDR3 DNA is TGTGCCAGCAGCTTAGATTCTCGGGGGGCCTATGAGCAGTTCTTC. Protein sequence: CASSLDSRGAYEQFF.